This record concerns one T cell receptor beta chain sequence. At one end the junction does not follow the germline gene, possibly because of a read error. CDR3 length: 15 amino acids. This entry is derived from a study of blood T cells in healthy people across ages. Study information: About one barcoded TCR beta cDNA was captured per two T cells.

With a J-beta primer mix and a sample-barcoded 5' primer, a second PCR ran about 6 to 11 cycles. TCRdb reprocessed the 5' RACE reads with MiXCR, giving one entry per CDR3 protein. This table holds 600,000 to 650,000 distinct CDR3 sequences, 58% found once. The chain employs TRBV12-3 or TRBV12-4 and TRBJ2-7, with 9 bases matching TRBD1. Sequenced sample: blood. The clonotype was recovered from a man in his 60s in good health. In DNA form, the CDR3 reads TGTGCCTGCAGACCCGCGGACAGGGGACAAGGGGAGCAGTACTTC. Its translation is CACRPADRGQGEQYF.